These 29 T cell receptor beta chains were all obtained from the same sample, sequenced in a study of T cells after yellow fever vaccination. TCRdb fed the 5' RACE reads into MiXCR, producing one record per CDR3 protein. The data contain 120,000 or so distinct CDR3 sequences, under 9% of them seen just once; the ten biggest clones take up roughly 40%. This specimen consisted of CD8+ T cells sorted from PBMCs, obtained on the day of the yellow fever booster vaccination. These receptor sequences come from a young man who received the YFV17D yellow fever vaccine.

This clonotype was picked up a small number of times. For the CDR3, the DNA is TGTGCCAGCAGCGTGGGGGGAGACTACAATGAGCAGTTCTTC. Its protein is CASSVGGDYNEQFF. The chain joins TRBV9 to TRBJ2-1; the D gene is possibly TRBD2 (6 bases). Per germline, CDR1 SGDLS and CDR2 YYNGEE. Trimming took off 2 bases at V and 3 bases at J, with 9 bases between the two ends. The CDR3 length is 14 residues.

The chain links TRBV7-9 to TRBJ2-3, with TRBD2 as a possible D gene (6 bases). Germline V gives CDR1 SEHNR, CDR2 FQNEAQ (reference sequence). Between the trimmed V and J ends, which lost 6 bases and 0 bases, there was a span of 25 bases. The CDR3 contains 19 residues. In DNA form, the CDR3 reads TGTGCCAGCAGTCAGCCTCGGCCCCGTCCCGGAGGGAGCACAGATACGCAGTATTTT. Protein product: CASSQPRPRPGGSTDTQYF.

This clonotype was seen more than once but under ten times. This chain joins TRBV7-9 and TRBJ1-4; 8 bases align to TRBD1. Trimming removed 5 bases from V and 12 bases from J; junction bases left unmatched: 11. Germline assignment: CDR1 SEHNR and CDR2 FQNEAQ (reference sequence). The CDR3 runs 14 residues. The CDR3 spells CASSPPGGQGQLFF. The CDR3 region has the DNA TGTGCCAGCAGCCCCCCCGGAGGACAGGGCCAACTGTTTTTT.

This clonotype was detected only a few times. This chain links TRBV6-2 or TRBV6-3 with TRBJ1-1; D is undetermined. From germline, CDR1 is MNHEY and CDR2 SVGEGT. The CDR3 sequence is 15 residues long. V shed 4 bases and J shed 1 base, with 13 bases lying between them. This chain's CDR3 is CASSFSMGWNTEAFF. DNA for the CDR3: TGTGCCAGCAGTTTCTCAATGGGGTGGAACACTGAAGCTTTCTTT.

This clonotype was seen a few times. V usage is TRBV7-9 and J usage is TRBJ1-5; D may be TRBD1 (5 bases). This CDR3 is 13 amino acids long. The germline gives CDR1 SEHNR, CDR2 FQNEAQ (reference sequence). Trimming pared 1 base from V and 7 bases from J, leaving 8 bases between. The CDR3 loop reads CASSLGGYQPQHF. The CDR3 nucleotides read TGTGCCAGCAGCTTAGGGGGGTACCAGCCCCAGCATTTT.

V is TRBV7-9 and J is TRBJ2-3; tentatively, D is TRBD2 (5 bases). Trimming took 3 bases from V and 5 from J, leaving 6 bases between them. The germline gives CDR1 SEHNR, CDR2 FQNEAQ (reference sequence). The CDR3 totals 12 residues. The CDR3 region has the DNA TGTGCCAGCAGCTTGGGGAGAGATACGCAGTATTTT. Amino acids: CASSLGRDTQYF.

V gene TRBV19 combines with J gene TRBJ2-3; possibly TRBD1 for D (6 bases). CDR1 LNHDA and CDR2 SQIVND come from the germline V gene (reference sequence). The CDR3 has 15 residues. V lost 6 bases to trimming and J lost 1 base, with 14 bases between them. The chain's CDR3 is CASSPTGSGTDTQYF. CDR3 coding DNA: TGTGCCAGTAGCCCTACAGGGTCGGGCACAGATACGCAGTATTTT.

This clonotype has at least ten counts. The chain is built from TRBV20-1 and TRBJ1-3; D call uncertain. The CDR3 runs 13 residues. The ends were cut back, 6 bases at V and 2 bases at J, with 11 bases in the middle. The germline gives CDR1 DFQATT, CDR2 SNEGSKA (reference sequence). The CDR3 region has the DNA TGCAGTGCCAAAGCCGTTACTGGAAACACCATATATTTT. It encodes CSAKAVTGNTIYF.

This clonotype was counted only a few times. CDR3 in DNA: TGCGCCAGCATCCCAGACACCGGGGAGCTGTTTTTT. Translation: CASIPDTGELFF. This chain connects TRBV5-1 to TRBJ2-2; D call uncertain. The CDR3 sequence is 12 residues long. The germline gives CDR1 SGHRS, CDR2 YFSETQ. V gave up 6 bases and J gave up 3 bases, with 6 bases separating them.

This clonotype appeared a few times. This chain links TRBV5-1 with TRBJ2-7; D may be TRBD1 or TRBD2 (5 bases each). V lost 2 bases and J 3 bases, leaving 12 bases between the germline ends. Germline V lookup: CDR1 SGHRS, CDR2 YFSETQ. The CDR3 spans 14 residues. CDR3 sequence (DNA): TGCGCCAGCAGCTTCGGACTGGGGGTCTACGAGCAGTACGTC. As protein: CASSFGLGVYEQYV.

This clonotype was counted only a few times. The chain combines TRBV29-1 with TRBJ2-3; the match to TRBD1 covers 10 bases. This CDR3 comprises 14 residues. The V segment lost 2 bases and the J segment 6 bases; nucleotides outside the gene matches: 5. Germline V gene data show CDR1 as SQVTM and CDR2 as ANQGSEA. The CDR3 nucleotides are TGCAGCGTTGAATTAGAGGACAGGGGGGATACGCAGTATTTT. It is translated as CSVELEDRGDTQYF.

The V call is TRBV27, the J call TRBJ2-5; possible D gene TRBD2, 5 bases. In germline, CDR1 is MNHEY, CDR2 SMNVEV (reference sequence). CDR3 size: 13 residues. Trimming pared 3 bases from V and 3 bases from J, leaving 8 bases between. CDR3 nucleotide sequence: TGTGCCAGCAGTTTGGTCGGGAAAGAGACCCAGTACTTC. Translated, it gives CASSLVGKETQYF.

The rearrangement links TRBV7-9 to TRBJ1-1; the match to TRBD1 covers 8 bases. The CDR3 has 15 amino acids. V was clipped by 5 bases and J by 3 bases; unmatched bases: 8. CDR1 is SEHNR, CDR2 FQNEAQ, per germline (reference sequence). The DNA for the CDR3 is TGTGCCAGCAGCACCGGACAGGGAATAGACACTGAAGCTTTCTTT. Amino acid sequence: CASSTGQGIDTEAFF.

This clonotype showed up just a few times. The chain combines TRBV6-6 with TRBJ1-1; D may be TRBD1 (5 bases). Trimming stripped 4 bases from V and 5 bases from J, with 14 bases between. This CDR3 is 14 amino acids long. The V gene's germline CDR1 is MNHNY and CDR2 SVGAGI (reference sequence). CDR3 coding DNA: TGTGCCAGCAGTTTATTCCAGGGAAAGACTGAAGCTTTCTTT. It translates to CASSLFQGKTEAFF.

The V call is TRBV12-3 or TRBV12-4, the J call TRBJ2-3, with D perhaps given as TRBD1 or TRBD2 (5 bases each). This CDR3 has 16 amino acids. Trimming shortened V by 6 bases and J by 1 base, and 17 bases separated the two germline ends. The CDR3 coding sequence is TGTGCCAGCAGCTCAGGCAGAGGGGCGGGCACAGATACGCAGTATTTT. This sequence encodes CASSSGRGAGTDTQYF.

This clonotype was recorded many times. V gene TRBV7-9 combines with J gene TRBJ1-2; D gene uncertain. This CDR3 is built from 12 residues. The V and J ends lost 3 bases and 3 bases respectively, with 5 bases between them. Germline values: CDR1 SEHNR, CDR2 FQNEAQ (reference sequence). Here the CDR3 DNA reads TGTGCCAGCAGCTTTAGCCACTATGGCTACACCTTC. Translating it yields CASSFSHYGYTF.

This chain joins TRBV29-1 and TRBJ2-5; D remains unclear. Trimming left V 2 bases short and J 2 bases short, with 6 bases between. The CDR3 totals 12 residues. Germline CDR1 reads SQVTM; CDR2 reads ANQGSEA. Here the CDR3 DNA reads TGCAGCGTTGAATGGAGACAAGAGACCCAGTACTTC. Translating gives CSVEWRQETQYF.

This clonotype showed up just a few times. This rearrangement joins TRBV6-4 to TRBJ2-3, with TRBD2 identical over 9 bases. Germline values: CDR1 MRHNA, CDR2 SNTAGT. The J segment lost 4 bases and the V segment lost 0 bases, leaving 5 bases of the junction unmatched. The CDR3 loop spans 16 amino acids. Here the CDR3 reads CASSDSAGGASDTQYF. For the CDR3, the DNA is TGTGCCAGCAGTGACTCTGCGGGGGGGGCCTCAGATACGCAGTATTTT.

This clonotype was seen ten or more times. CDR3 nucleotides: TGCAGTGCAAACTCCTTGGCGGGGGTTACGAATGAGCAGTTCTTC. Translation gives CSANSLAGVTNEQFF. This sequence joins TRBV20-1 and TRBJ2-1; 7 bases line up with TRBD2. This CDR3 is 15 amino acids long. Germline CDR1 reads DFQATT; CDR2 reads SNEGSKA (reference sequence). V was pared by 6 bases and J by 7 bases, with 15 bases of the junction left unmatched.

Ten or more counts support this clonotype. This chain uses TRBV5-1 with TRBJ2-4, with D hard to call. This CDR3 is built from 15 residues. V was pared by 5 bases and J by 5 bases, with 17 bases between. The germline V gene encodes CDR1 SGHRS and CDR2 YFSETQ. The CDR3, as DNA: TGCGCCAGCAGGGACGGGCTAGTATCGGAAAACATTCAGTACTTC. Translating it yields CASRDGLVSENIQYF. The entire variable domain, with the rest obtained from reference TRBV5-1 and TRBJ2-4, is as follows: KAGVTQTPRYLIKTRGQQVTLSCSPISGHRSVSWYQQTPGQGLQFLFEYFSETQRNKGNFPGRFSGRQFSNSRSEMNVSTLELGDSALYLCASRDGLVSENIQYFGAGTRLSVL.

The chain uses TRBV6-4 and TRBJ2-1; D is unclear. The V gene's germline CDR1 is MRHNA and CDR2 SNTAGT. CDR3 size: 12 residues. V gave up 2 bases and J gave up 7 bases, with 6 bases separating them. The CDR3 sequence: CASSDRDNEQFF. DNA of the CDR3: TGTGCCAGCAGTGACAGGGATAATGAGCAGTTCTTC.

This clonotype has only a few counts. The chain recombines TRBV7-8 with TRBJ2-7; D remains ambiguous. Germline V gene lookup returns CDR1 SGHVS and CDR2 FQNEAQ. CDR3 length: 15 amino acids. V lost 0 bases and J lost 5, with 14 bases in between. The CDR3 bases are TGTGCCAGCAGCTTAGCGCGATATTGGGCCCACGAGCAGTACGTC. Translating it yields CASSLARYWAHEQYV.

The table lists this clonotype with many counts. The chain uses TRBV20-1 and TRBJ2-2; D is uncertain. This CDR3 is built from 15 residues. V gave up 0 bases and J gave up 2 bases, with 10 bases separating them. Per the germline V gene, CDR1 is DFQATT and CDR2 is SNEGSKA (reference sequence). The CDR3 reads CSARDPSANTGELFF. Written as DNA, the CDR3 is TGCAGTGCTAGAGATCCCTCCGCCAACACCGGGGAGCTGTTTTTT.

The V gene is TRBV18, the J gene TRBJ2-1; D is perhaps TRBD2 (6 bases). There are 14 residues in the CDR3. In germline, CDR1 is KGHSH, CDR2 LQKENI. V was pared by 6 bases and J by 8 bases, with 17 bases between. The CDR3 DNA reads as TGTGCCAGCTCTCCAAAGGAGGGCCGCGATGAGCAGTTCTTC. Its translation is CASSPKEGRDEQFF.

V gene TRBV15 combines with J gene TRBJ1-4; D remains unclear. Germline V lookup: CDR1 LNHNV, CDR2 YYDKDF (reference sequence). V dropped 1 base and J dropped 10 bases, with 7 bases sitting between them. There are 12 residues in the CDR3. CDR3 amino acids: CATSRAKAKLFF. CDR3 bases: TGTGCCACCAGCAGAGCTAAAGCAAAACTGTTTTTT.

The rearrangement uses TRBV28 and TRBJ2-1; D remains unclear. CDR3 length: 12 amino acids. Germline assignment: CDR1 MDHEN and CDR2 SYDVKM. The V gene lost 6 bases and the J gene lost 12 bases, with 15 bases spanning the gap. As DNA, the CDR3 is TGTGCCAGCAGCTACACACAGTCCTCGCAGTTCTTC. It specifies CASSYTQSSQFF.

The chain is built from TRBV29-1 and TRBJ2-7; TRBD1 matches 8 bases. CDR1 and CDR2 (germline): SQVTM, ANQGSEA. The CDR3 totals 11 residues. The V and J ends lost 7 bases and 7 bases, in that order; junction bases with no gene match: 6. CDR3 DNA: TGCAGCGCCAGGACAGGGCTTGAGCAGTACTTC. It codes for CSARTGLEQYF.

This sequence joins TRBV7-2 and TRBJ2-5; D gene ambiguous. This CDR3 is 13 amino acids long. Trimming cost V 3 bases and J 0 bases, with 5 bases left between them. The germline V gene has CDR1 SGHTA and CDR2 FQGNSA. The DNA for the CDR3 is TGTGCCAGCAGCTTCCCGAACCAAGAGACCCAGTACTTC. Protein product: CASSFPNQETQYF. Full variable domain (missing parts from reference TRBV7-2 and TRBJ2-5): GAGVSQSPSNKVTEKGKDVELRCDPISGHTALYWYRQSLGQGLEFLIYFQGNSAPDKSGLPSDRFSAERTGGSVSTLTIQRTQQEDSAVYLCASSFPNQETQYFGPGTRLLVL.

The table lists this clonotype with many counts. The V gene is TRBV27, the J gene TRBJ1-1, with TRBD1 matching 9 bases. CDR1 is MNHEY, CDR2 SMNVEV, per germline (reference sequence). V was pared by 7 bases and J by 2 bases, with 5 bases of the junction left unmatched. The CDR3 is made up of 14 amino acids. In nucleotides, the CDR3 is TGTGCCAGCACTCTGACAGGGGGAAACACTGAAGCTTTCTTT. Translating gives CASTLTGGNTEAFF.